A selection of T cell receptor beta chains follows, all from one sample in a study of blood T cell repertoires in COVID-19. Libraries were prepared by immunoSEQ multiplex PCR; TCRdb keeps only in-frame clonotypes and omits some of them. The top ten clones hold roughly 7% of a sample with more than 150,000 clones, around 80% of them seen once. Sequenced: peripheral blood. Receptors were obtained from a human donor in a cohort sampled during active COVID-19. Both conserved end residues are part of each CDR3. The D gene is left open where the match is weak. For some rows the clone size is stated as once, few or many, or as a class when expanded; others skip it.

TRBJ1-2 TRBV7-2 TRBD1 . 17 CASSLDPWGQGNYGYTF TGTGCCAGCAGCTTGGACCCGTGGGGACAGGGGAACTATGGCTACACCTTC
TRBJ1-1 TRBV5-4 . few 15 CASSLAGGAWTEAFF TGTGCCAGCAGCTTGGCCGGTGGGGCGTGGACTGAAGCTTTCTTT
TRBJ2-1 TRBV7-3 TRBD2 once 17 CASSPDSGGSSYNEQFF TGTGCCAGCAGCCCCGATAGCGGGGGAAGCTCCTACAATGAGCAGTTCTTC
TRBJ2-2 TRBV7-3 TRBD1 . 17 CASSHPDRGEYTGELFF TGTGCCAGCAGCCATCCGGACAGGGGGGAATATACCGGGGAGCTGTTTTTT
TRBJ1-1 TRBV19 TRBD1 . 18 CASSINYRQGGLNTEAFF TGTGCCAGTAGTATAAACTATCGACAGGGGGGCCTTAACACTGAAGCTTTCTTT
TRBJ1-6 TRBV3-1/TRBV3-2 TRBD1 . 15 CASSAGTGSGSPLHF TGTGCCAGCAGCGCCGGGACAGGGAGCGGTTCACCCCTCCACTTT
TRBJ1-2 TRBV3-1/TRBV3-2 . . 15 CASSQVTGSSYGYTF TGTGCCAGCAGCCAAGTTACAGGGTCGAGCTATGGCTACACCTTC
TRBJ2-3 TRBV3-1/TRBV3-2 TRBD2 . 12 CASSRGGDTQYF TGTGCCAGCAGCCGGGGGGGAGATACGCAGTATTTT
TRBJ2-1 TRBV7-2 . . 15 CASSGVGVLYNEQFF TGTGCCAGCAGCGGGGTAGGGGTTTTATACAATGAGCAGTTCTTC
TRBJ1-3 TRBV4-2 . . 16 CASSQDRRSSGNTIYF TGTGCCAGCAGCCAAGATCGAAGGAGCTCTGGAAACACCATATATTTT
TRBJ1-4 TRBV18 TRBD1 . 14 CASSQQGNNEKLFF TGTGCCAGCTCACAACAGGGGAATAATGAAAAACTGTTTTTT
TRBJ2-3 TRBV24-1 . . 13 CATSDRSADTQYF TGTGCTACCAGTGACCGGAGCGCAGATACGCAGTATTTT
TRBJ2-2 TRBV6-5 . . 13 CASRTRGTGELFF TGTGCCAGCAGGACCAGGGGCACCGGGGAGCTGTTTTTT
TRBJ2-1 TRBV4-1 TRBD1 . 15 CASSQPGQGYNEQFF TGCGCCAGCAGCCAACCGGGACAGGGATACAATGAGCAGTTCTTC
TRBJ1-2 TRBV29-1 TRBD1 . 13 CSSRTGMNYGYTF TGCAGCTCCCGGACAGGAATGAACTATGGCTACACCTTC
TRBJ2-5 TRBV2 TRBD1 . 15 CASGSGTGGDETQYF TGTGCCAGCGGTTCGGGGACAGGGGGCGACGAGACCCAGTACTTC
TRBJ2-1 TRBV5-1 . . 13 CASSLSSYNEQFF TGCGCCAGCAGCCTCAGCTCCTACAATGAGCAGTTCTTC
TRBJ2-6 TRBV3-1/TRBV3-2 . . 16 CATLGTTPSGANVLTF TGTGCCACCCTCGGTACTACGCCGTCTGGGGCCAACGTCCTGACTTTC
TRBJ1-1 TRBV27 . . 14 CASSYRGLNTEAFF TGTGCCAGCAGTTATCGGGGTTTGAACACTGAAGCTTTCTTT
TRBJ2-5 TRBV30 TRBD1 . 14 CAWTPGTGVETQYF TGTGCCTGGACCCCCGGGACAGGGGTAGAGACCCAGTACTTC
TRBJ1-2 TRBV12-1 . . 11 CASSAGEGYTF TGTGCCAGCAGCGCTGGGGAGGGCTACACCTTC
TRBJ1-2 TRBV27 . few 14 CASTRRLGEYGYTF TGTGCCAGCACGCGAAGGCTGGGAGAGTATGGCTACACCTTC
TRBJ1-2 TRBV10-3 . once 13 CAISEEPSYGYTF TGTGCCATCAGTGAAGAGCCATCCTATGGCTACACCTTC
TRBJ1-3 TRBV28 TRBD1 . 15 CASSLSAGGTNTIYF TGTGCCAGCAGTTTATCGGCAGGGGGCACGAACACCATATATTTT
TRBJ1-2 TRBV7-9 . . 17 CASSPKIDRRLPYGYTF TGTGCCAGCAGTCCGAAAATTGACAGGCGCCTTCCCTATGGCTACACCTTC
TRBJ2-2 TRBV9 . . 14 CASSVKRDTGELFF TGTGCCAGCAGCGTTAAGCGGGACACCGGGGAGCTGTTTTTT
TRBJ1-4 TRBV5-6 . . 16 CASSPGLFATNEKLFF TGTGCCAGCAGCCCGGGACTTTTTGCAACTAATGAAAAACTGTTTTTT
TRBJ1-4 TRBV5-1 . . 14 CASSLASFREKLFF TGCGCCAGCAGCTTGGCCTCCTTTCGGGAAAAACTGTTTTTT
TRBJ1-1 TRBV6-7 . . 16 CASKTITRTEDTEAFF TGTGCCAGCAAAACAATTACCCGGACAGAAGACACTGAAGCTTTCTTT
TRBJ1-1 TRBV9 . . 14 CASSVLQGAAEAFF TGTGCCAGCAGCGTTCTACAGGGTGCTGCTGAAGCTTTCTTT
TRBJ1-2 TRBV14 . . 16 CASSPDPDSLLGGYTF TGTGCCAGCAGCCCCGACCCTGACAGCCTCCTTGGGGGCTACACCTTC
TRBJ2-3 TRBV9 TRBD2 . 18 CASSPPGLAGGRTDTQYF TGTGCCAGCAGCCCCCCGGGACTAGCGGGGGGAAGGACAGATACGCAGTATTTT
TRBJ2-7 TRBV27 . . 15 CASALAPIQFYEQYF TGTGCCAGCGCCCTAGCCCCAATCCAGTTCTACGAGCAGTACTTC
TRBJ2-7 TRBV12-3/TRBV12-4 . . 12 CASGRDSYEQYF TGTGCCAGCGGCCGGGACTCCTACGAGCAGTACTTC
TRBJ2-7 TRBV6-1 . . 15 CASSELTGLGYEQYF TGTGCCAGCAGTGAGCTGACAGGCCTCGGGTACGAGCAGTACTTC
TRBJ2-7 TRBV7-9 TRBD1 . 14 CASSLVGRGYEQYF TGTGCCAGCAGCTTAGTTGGCAGGGGGTACGAGCAGTACTTC
TRBJ2-5 TRBV3-1/TRBV3-2 TRBD2 . 15 CASSQAGGGGETQYF TGTGCCAGCAGCCAAGCGGGGGGAGGAGGAGAGACCCAGTACTTC
TRBJ1-2 TRBV3-1/TRBV3-2 TRBD1 many 17 CASSQRQGSRSHYGYTF TGTGCCAGCAGCCAACGACAGGGCTCGAGGTCTCACTATGGCTACACCTTC
TRBJ1-6 TRBV19 TRBD1 . 15 CASSIEGASGSPLHF TGTGCCAGTAGTATTGAGGGGGCGTCGGGATCACCCCTCCACTTT
TRBJ1-2 TRBV5-1 . . 14 CASSFARVGYGYTF TGCGCCAGCAGCTTTGCCAGGGTTGGCTATGGCTACACCTTC
TRBJ2-7 TRBV7-2 TRBD2 . 12 CASSSGGNEQYF TGTGCCAGCAGCTCCGGGGGGAACGAGCAGTACTTC
TRBJ2-7 TRBV7-6 . . 15 CASSLREGVPYEQYF TGTGCCAGCAGCTTACGTGAGGGAGTACCCTACGAGCAGTACTTC
TRBJ2-1 TRBV19 . . 12 CASSNRVNEQFF TGTGCCAGTAGTAACAGGGTGAATGAGCAGTTCTTC
TRBJ1-1 TRBV11-1 TRBD1 . 15 CASSLEDRPNTEAFF TGTGCCAGCAGCTTGGAGGACAGGCCGAACACTGAAGCTTTCTTT
TRBJ1-2 TRBV4-1 . . 14 CASSQLIGGPGYTF TGCGCCAGCAGCCAACTAATCGGGGGTCCTGGCTACACCTTC
TRBJ1-5 TRBV2 . . 12 CASSDPGQPQHF TGTGCCAGCAGTGATCCGGGTCAGCCCCAGCATTTT
TRBJ2-6 TRBV7-6 . . 15 CASSSPFSGANVLTF TGTGCCAGCAGCTCCCCGTTCTCTGGGGCCAACGTCCTGACTTTC
TRBJ1-2 TRBV6-2/TRBV6-3 . . 13 CASSTRGTYGYTF TGTGCCAGCAGTACCAGGGGTACCTATGGCTACACCTTC
TRBJ2-1 TRBV7-9 . . 16 CASSLVAVSSYNEQFF TGTGCCAGCAGCTTAGTTGCAGTAAGCTCCTACAATGAGCAGTTCTTC
TRBJ2-5 TRBV4-2 . . 11 CASSPGETQYF TGTGCCAGCTCACCAGGGGAGACCCAGTACTTC
TRBJ2-3 TRBV7-7 . . 13 CASSITLGDTQYF TGTGCCAGCAGCATAACGCTAGGAGATACGCAGTATTTT
TRBJ2-7 TRBV4-1 . few 16 CASSQGPRDSLPVVYF TGCGCCAGCAGCCAAGGCCCCCGGGACTCGCTCCCGGTGGTGTACTTC
TRBJ2-1 TRBV25-1 . . 12 CASRTGANEQFF TGTGCCAGCAGGACAGGAGCCAATGAGCAGTTCTTC
TRBJ1-1 TRBV7-6 . . 14 CASSLMDSNTEAFF TGTGCCAGCAGCTTGATGGACAGTAACACTGAAGCTTTCTTT
TRBJ1-2 TRBV4-2 TRBD1 . 15 CASSQGGQLNYGYTF TGTGCCAGCAGCCAAGGGGGACAGCTCAACTATGGCTACACCTTC
TRBJ2-7 TRBV9 TRBD2 . 15 CASSVEGGGAYEQYF TGTGCCAGCAGCGTAGAGGGCGGGGGGGCCTACGAGCAGTACTTC
TRBJ1-1 TRBV3-1/TRBV3-2 . . 15 CASSRGIELNTEAFF TGTGCCAGCAGCCGAGGGATAGAACTGAACACTGAAGCTTTCTTT
TRBJ2-7 TRBV2 TRBD2 . 15 CASSELTSGGYEQYF TGTGCCAGCAGTGAACTGACTAGCGGGGGGTACGAGCAGTACTTC
TRBJ2-3 TRBV3-1/TRBV3-2 . . 13 CASSDNRVESQYF TGTGCCAGCAGCGACAACAGGGTCGAATCGCAGTATTTT
TRBJ1-3 TRBV2 TRBD1 . 14 CASSPGQAGNTIYF TGTGCCAGCAGTCCGGGACAGGCTGGAAACACCATATATTTT